This record concerns one T cell receptor beta chain sequence. The target antigen is unknown. CDR1 and CDR2 (germline): SGHTA, FQGTGA. The CDR3 spans 16 residues. Trimming at V came to 3 bases and at J to 0 bases, leaving 7 bases not matched to a gene. The protocol was immunoSEQ multiplex PCR, while the TCRdb copy is restricted to in-frame clones and leaves out a portion. The data show around 67,000 clones, around 84% seen once. This entry is derived from a study of T cell responses to AZD1222 COVID-19 vaccine. Study-wide findings and caveats: At 160-218 and 743-854, vaccine-associated CD4 TCRs were dominant, and they spanned spike.

The TCR comes from an adult in good health. The sample here was peripheral blood, taken on day 0 of AZD1222 vaccination. The chain couples TRBV7-3 to TRBJ2-5; 7 bases are a match to TRBD2. In DNA form, the CDR3 reads TGTGCCAGCAGCTTCTCAGCGGGATGGTACCAAGAGACCCAGTACTTC. Translation: CASSFSAGWYQETQYF.